This note documents a single T cell receptor (beta chain) sequence. This clonotype showed up many times. No cognate antigen has been identified for it. No qualities accompany the bases; no much larger clone lies one base away. The library was produced with 5' RACE. Sequencing relied on a NextSeq 500. The TCR library protocol attached unique molecular identifiers to individual cDNA molecules to correct for sequencing error and PCR bias. Both TCR alpha and beta chains were sequenced, and tight co-correlation was observed between alpha and beta sequence abundances in each sample. The source study handled its data this way. Decombinator V4 was used to annotate TCR sequences for V gene, J gene and CDR3. TCRs were defined as expanded if a significant change between any two time points was detected under a Poisson model with p below 0.0001. TCR abundances were normalised to the total number of TCRs sequenced per sample and were expressed as counts per million. TRAV1-2 paired with TRAJ12, TRAJ20 or TRAJ33 defined MAIT TCRs, while TRAV10 paired with TRAJ18 defined iNKT TCRs. A search of VDJdb, accessed on 1 November 2021, was run for TCRs annotated to CMV, EBV and SARS-CoV-2, with TCRs annotated for multiple antigens excluded. Using fastp at Q25 and MiXCR, TCRdb reprocessed the public reads and kept productive beta chains. Records with the same CDR3 protein are collapsed into one entry carrying the most frequent genes and DNA. What appears here as the V and J calls and clone size reflects TCRdb's work, not the paper's. In this sample the table shows under 70,000 distinct CDR3 sequences, approximately 10% of which occur a single time. The leading ten clones occupy 3% to 4.5% of the sample.

The data stem from a study of early T cells in non-severe SARS-CoV-2 infection (dated by TCRdb to 2020 to 2023). Notes on the research overall: Because TCR sequencing was done on bulk RNA from unsorted whole blood, the alpha and beta chains could not be paired.

Overall results and qualifications from the work: VDJdb matching was skewed toward anti-spike CD8 responses and likely underestimated virus-specific expansions by missing private and CD4 specificities.

The study was a case-control design nested within a healthcare worker cohort in London, UK, with weekly nasopharyngeal swab PCR tests and blood sampling. Healthcare workers were recruited during the week of the UK lockdown, between 23 and 31 March 2020, and followed weekly for up to about 15 weeks. The CDR3 holds 14 amino acids from the cysteine to the phenylalanine. Only CDR3 DNA is held: 42 bases, read in frame from base 1. The junction shows trimming of 7 bases on V and 6 bases on J, plus 18 bases between the germline ends. From the germline V gene, CDR1 is SNHLY and CDR2 is FYNNEI. Sequenced: whole blood. The TCR comes from an adult who was a healthcare worker with PCR-confirmed SARS-CoV-2 infection or an uninfected control (not recorded which). This sequence uses TRBV2 and TRBJ1-2, and perhaps TRBD1 as D gene, on 5 matching bases. The sequenced DNA is TGTGCCAGCACGTGGAAGCAGGCGGGGGATGGCTACACCTTC. Translated, this is CASTWKQAGDGYTF.